Listed here are 26 T cell receptor beta chains from one sample, sequenced in a study of long-term antiretroviral therapy in people with HIV. An immunoSEQ assay, version v3.0, was performed at survey level. Profiling relied on immunoSEQ multiplex PCR, and the TCRdb table lists in-frame clones only, not all of them. The table shows 10,000 or so clones, with around 82% occurring only once. The sample consisted of unsorted PBMCs, taken 0.4 years before starting antiretroviral therapy. The receptors stem from a man aged 30 to 39 with HIV.

Here the CDR3 reads CASSLPLAATDTQYF. The DNA of the CDR3 is TGTGCCAGCAGTTTACCGCTAGCGGCCACAGATACGCAGTATTTT. This chain uses TRBV28 with TRBJ2-3, with 7 bases matching TRBD2. The V gene's germline CDR1 is MDHEN and CDR2 SYDVKM. The CDR3 is 15 amino acids. V gave up 2 bases and J gave up 2 bases; unmatched junction bases: 4.

Written as DNA, the CDR3 is TGTGCCAGTAAGGGATGGGACAGTACCTACGAGCAGTACTTC. It yields the protein CASKGWDSTYEQYF. The genes are TRBV19 and TRBJ2-7, with 7 bases aligning to TRBD1. There are 14 residues in the CDR3. Germline CDR1 and CDR2: LNHDA and SQIVND (reference sequence). V lost 7 bases to trimming and J lost 2 bases; unmatched junction nucleotides: 8.

The V call is TRBV15, the J call TRBJ1-5; D may be TRBD1 (6 bases). The CDR3 loop spans 15 amino acids. V was trimmed by 0 bases and J by 7 bases, leaving 13 bases between them. Germline-derived CDR1 and CDR2 are LNHNV and YYDKDF (reference sequence). The CDR3 protein is CATSRDSPGAQPQHF. CDR3 nucleotide sequence: TGTGCCACCAGCAGAGATTCCCCAGGGGCACAGCCCCAGCATTTT.

The chain uses TRBV9 and TRBJ1-4; tentative D call: TRBD1 (5 bases). This CDR3 has 14 residues. CDR1 and CDR2 (germline): SGDLS, YYNGEE. The V end was cut by 7 bases, the J end by 8 bases, with 18 bases between. Here the CDR3 reads CASSTSGPGEKLFF. Here the CDR3 DNA reads TGTGCCAGCTCTACTTCGGGACCGGGAGAAAAACTGTTTTTT.

The rearrangement links TRBV4-1 to TRBJ1-2, with D unclear. CDR1 and CDR2 from the germline V gene are MGHRA and YSYEKL. V lost 8 bases and J lost 4, with 17 bases in between. The CDR3 length is 14 residues. The CDR3 region has the DNA TGCGCCAGCGCGGAGCCCCCGTCTGGCTATGGCTACACCTTC. This sequence encodes CASAEPPSGYGYTF.

This chain uses TRBV9 with TRBJ2-7, with D perhaps given as TRBD1 or TRBD2 (5 bases each). The CDR3 has 16 residues. Germline CDR1 reads SGDLS; CDR2 reads YYNGEE. Trimming removed 4 bases from V and 6 bases from J, with 23 bases in between. Written as DNA, the CDR3 is TGTGCCAGCAGCCCGGTAACGGGGACCGCCGTAGCCGAGCAGTACTTC. Translated, it gives CASSPVTGTAVAEQYF. The full variable domain, completed using reference TRBV9 and TRBJ2-7, is DSGVTQTPKHLITATGQRVTLRCSPRSGDLSVYWYQQSLDQGLQFLIQYYNGEERAKGNILERFSAQQFPDLHSELNLSSLELGDSALYFCASSPVTGTAVAEQYFGPGTRLTVT.

This chain links TRBV2 with TRBJ2-7; 7 bases map to TRBD1. This CDR3 spans 15 amino acids. V lost 8 bases, J lost 4 bases, and 14 bases stayed unmatched. The V gene's germline CDR1 is SNHLY and CDR2 FYNNEI. The DNA for the CDR3 is TGTGCCAGCGGACCCTACAGGGGTGAGGGGTACGAGCAGTACTTC. Amino acids: CASGPYRGEGYEQYF. Supplemented by reference TRBV2 and TRBJ2-7, the full variable domain reads EPEVTQTPSHQVTQMGQEVILRCVPISNHLYFYWYRQILGQKVEFLVSFYNNEISEKSEIFDDQFSVERPDGSNFTLKIRSTKLEDSAMYFCASGPYRGEGYEQYFGPGTRLTVT.

The V call is TRBV27, the J call TRBJ2-7; 12 bases match TRBD2. Germline lookup yields CDR1 MNHEY and CDR2 SMNVEV (reference sequence). The trim removed 5 bases at V and 3 bases at J, leaving 11 bases unmatched. The CDR3 length is 17 residues. CDR3: CASSLPSGLAGVYEQYF. CDR3 bases: TGTGCCAGCAGTCTACCCTCGGGACTAGCGGGCGTCTACGAGCAGTACTTC.

The chain combines TRBV2 with TRBJ1-3; no clear D gene. The CDR3 is made up of 16 amino acids. CDR1 and CDR2 from the germline V gene are SNHLY and FYNNEI. V gave up 4 bases and J gave up 0 bases, with 13 bases separating them. CDR3 coding DNA: TGTGCCAGCAGTGGGAATCGGCTCACCTCTGGAAACACCATATATTTT. It is translated as CASSGNRLTSGNTIYF.

This clone was picked up one time. The V and J genes are TRBV2 and TRBJ1-5; no reliable D call. The CDR3 spans 15 residues. Trimming left V 8 bases short and J 0 bases short, with 14 bases between. The germline V gene has CDR1 SNHLY and CDR2 FYNNEI. The CDR3, as DNA: TGTGCCAGCTTGGAGAGGTCGGGTAGCAATCAGCCCCAGCATTTT. This gives the protein CASLERSGSNQPQHF.

The rearrangement uses TRBV7-6 and TRBJ2-7; no clear D gene. The CDR3 is 17 residues long. Trimming took 1 base from V and 6 from J, leaving 22 bases between them. Germline V lookup: CDR1 SGHVS, CDR2 FNYEAQ. The CDR3 reads CASSLVGPRSLTAEQYF. In nucleotides, the CDR3 is TGTGCCAGCAGCTTAGTGGGCCCCAGGTCGCTCACCGCCGAGCAGTACTTC.

The V and J genes are TRBV7-9 and TRBJ2-7, with 11 positions matching TRBD1. Looked up from germline, CDR1 is SEHNR and CDR2 is FQNEAQ (reference sequence). J lost 6 bases, V lost 5 bases, and 9 bases had no gene match. The CDR3 is 15 amino acids. CDR3 nucleotide sequence: TGTGCCAGCAGCCTTCGGACAGGGGGCGAAGGCGAGCAGTACTTC. This encodes CASSLRTGGEGEQYF.

The J gene is TRBJ1-2, the V gene TRBV30, with TRBD1 identical over 8 bases. The germline CDR1 and CDR2 sequences are GTSNPN and SVGIG (reference sequence). The CDR3 consists of 13 residues. J gave up 8 bases and V 0 bases, and 5 bases lay outside the gene matches. CDR3 DNA sequence: TGTGCCTGGAGTGTAGGACAGGGACGGGGCTACACCTTC. It codes for CAWSVGQGRGYTF.

The chain links TRBV5-4 to TRBJ2-3; tentative D call: TRBD2 (5 bases). The CDR3 extends over 14 amino acids. Germline V gene data show CDR1 as SGHNT and CDR2 as YYREEE (reference sequence). The V end lost 0 bases, the J end lost 1 base, and 6 bases lay between the germline ends. CDR3 bases: TGTGCCAGCAGCTTGGACGGGGGCACAGATACGCAGTATTTT. Its protein product is CASSLDGGTDTQYF.

This clone has a single count. The rearrangement uses TRBV7-6 and TRBJ2-7, with D possibly matching TRBD1 (6 bases). Trimming stripped 2 bases from V and 3 bases from J, with 14 bases between. CDR1 is SGHVS, CDR2 FNYEAQ, per germline. The CDR3 consists of 15 residues. The CDR3 DNA follows: TGTGCCAGCAGCTTAAATGAGGGGGTTAGCTACGAGCAGTACTTC. Its protein product is CASSLNEGVSYEQYF.

The V and J genes are TRBV4-1 and TRBJ2-7; maybe TRBD1 (7 bases). The CDR3 runs 14 residues. CDR1 and CDR2 (germline): MGHRA, YSYEKL. Between the trimmed V and J ends, which lost 4 bases and 4 bases, there was a span of 14 bases. The CDR3 DNA sequence: TGCGCCAGCAGCCCCCAGGGGGGCCCTTACGAGCAGTACTTC. Protein product: CASSPQGGPYEQYF.

The sample holds a few counts of this clone. This chain joins TRBV6-5 and TRBJ2-7; no definite D call. This CDR3 has 14 amino acids. The germline V and J ends were trimmed by 2 bases and 2 bases, with 10 bases remaining between them. Germline assignment: CDR1 MNHEY and CDR2 SVGAGI. The CDR3, as DNA: TGTGCCAGCAGTTACGAAACTGCCACCTACGAGCAGTACTTC. Its protein product is CASSYETATYEQYF.

The CDR3 DNA reads as TGCGCCAGCAGCCAAGGGGGAGCTTTCAATGAGCAGTTCTTC. Protein product: CASSQGGAFNEQFF. The chain combines TRBV4-1 with TRBJ2-1; D is perhaps TRBD2 (5 bases). V shed 1 base and J shed 6 bases, with 10 bases lying between them. From germline, CDR1 is MGHRA and CDR2 YSYEKL. The CDR3 extends over 14 amino acids.

V and J are TRBV9 and TRBJ1-1; possibly TRBD1 for D (6 bases). The germline CDR1 and CDR2 sequences are SGDLS and YYNGEE. The CDR3 is 14 amino acids. The V and J ends lost 1 base and 4 bases respectively, with 11 bases between them. CDR3 DNA: TGTGCCAGCAGCGTATTCCCGGGGGCCACTGAAGCTTTCTTT. This gives the protein CASSVFPGATEAFF.

The J gene is TRBJ1-2, the V gene TRBV19; D is unresolved. Trimming took off 8 bases at V and 1 base at J, with 17 bases between the two ends. CDR3 length: 15 residues. Germline-derived CDR1 and CDR2 are LNHDA and SQIVND (reference sequence). The CDR3 nucleotides read TGTGCCAGTGGGCCCCATCGACCAGTTAACTATGGCTACACCTTC. Translation gives CASGPHRPVNYGYTF.

The chain combines TRBV11-3 with TRBJ2-1; TRBD2 agrees at 10 bases. J gave up 2 bases and V 6 bases, and 4 bases lay outside the gene matches. From germline, CDR1 is SGHNT and CDR2 YENEEA. CDR3 length equals 15 residues. The CDR3 loop reads CASSSGTSAYNEQFF. The DNA of the CDR3 is TGTGCCAGCAGTTCCGGGACTAGCGCCTACAATGAGCAGTTCTTC.

This clone was observed a handful of times. The chain couples TRBV4-1 to TRBJ2-7, with 7 bases aligning to TRBD1. The trim removed 4 bases at V and 4 bases at J, leaving 4 bases unmatched. Germline CDR1 and CDR2: MGHRA and YSYEKL. The CDR3 totals 13 residues. CDR3 in DNA: TGCGCCAGCAGCCGAGACAGGGAGTACGAGCAGTACTTC. It encodes CASSRDREYEQYF.

The chain recombines TRBV10-3 with TRBJ2-7; no reliable D call. Germline V gives CDR1 ENHRY, CDR2 SYGVKD. With 6 bases removed from V and 6 bases from J, the gap between germline ends came to 9 bases. This CDR3 spans 11 amino acids. CDR3 region: CAIRVGGEQYF. The CDR3 coding sequence is TGTGCCATCAGAGTGGGCGGCGAGCAGTACTTC.

This clone has a single count. The chain is built from TRBV19 and TRBJ1-4; weak D call: TRBD1 (5 bases). This CDR3 comprises 13 residues. Trimming shortened V by 10 bases and J by 5 bases, and 14 bases separated the two germline ends. CDR1 LNHDA and CDR2 SQIVND come from the germline V gene (reference sequence). The CDR3: CATGAVINEKLFF. The CDR3, as DNA: TGTGCCACCGGGGCAGTTATAAATGAAAAACTGTTTTTT.

V and J are TRBV28 and TRBJ1-3; no definite D call. Trimming took off 8 bases at V and 0 bases at J, with 11 bases between the two ends. Germline V CDR1 and CDR2: MDHEN, SYDVKM. The CDR3 is 14 residues long. DNA for the CDR3: TGTGCCAGCGGCCAGGTACCCTCTGGAAACACCATATATTTT. Protein sequence: CASGQVPSGNTIYF.

The chain uses TRBV10-3 and TRBJ1-5, with D uncertain. Germline CDR1 ENHRY, CDR2 SYGVKD. V lost 0 bases and J 6 bases, leaving 12 bases between the germline ends. This CDR3 region has 15 residues. CDR3 nucleotide sequence: TGTGCCATCAGTGAGTCTTTAATTTTGGCTCAGCCCCAGCATTTT. Its protein product is CAISESLILAQPQHF.